This T cell receptor (beta chain) was identified in a study of vaccination effects on CD4 cells after COVID-19. At the level of the study: Participants were given two doses of BNT162b2 or mRNA-1273 vaccine. Overall study results and limits: Among infection- and vaccine-induced clones, marked clonal contraction occurred late after vaccination. Common cold coronavirus cross-reactivity was shown by only 1 of 255 vaccine-induced clones in healthy vaccinees.

This CDR3 region has 16 residues. Between the trimmed V and J ends, which lost 4 bases and 2 bases, there was a span of 15 bases. The V gene's germline CDR1 is SGHRS and CDR2 YFSETQ. ViraFEST expansion of antigen-specific CD4+ T cells with viral peptide pools preceded sequencing. Cultured cells yielded isolated CD4+ T cells after 10 days. Nucleocapsid antibody tests were negative, and the vaccine recipients had no prior SARS-CoV-2 infection. Sequencing was performed with immunoSEQ multiplex PCR; in TCRdb, only in-frame clones are kept and a portion is missing. The repertoire includes approximately 25,000 clones, approximately 72% of them detected once, and roughly a tenth sits in the top ten. This clone was seen a few times. Its antigen is unknown.

V and J are TRBV5-1 and TRBJ2-2, with D possibly TRBD1 on 7 matching bases. The source was CD4+ T cells from PBMCs cultured with SARS-CoV-2 spike peptides, collected before COVID-19 vaccination. This sequence was found in a human donor who received a COVID-19 vaccine. The CDR3 reads CASSRRDSLNTGELFF. CDR3 coding DNA: TGCGCCAGCAGCCGGCGGGACAGTTTAAACACCGGGGAGCTGTTTTTT.